The clone carrying this T cell receptor (beta chain) was counted many times. Antigen unknown. CDR1 and CDR2 from the germline V gene are SGHRS and YFSETQ. The V gene lost 0 bases and the J gene lost 6 bases, with 22 bases spanning the gap. CDR3 length equals 17 residues. The sample originates from a study of identical twins. Study conclusions and caveats: Within twin pairs, the out-of-frame alpha sequences they shared showed excess low generation probability. Memory repertoires showed no such pattern, whereas abundant cord blood beta clonotypes carried fewer insertions.

After template switching added a universal primer site, the resulting cDNA carried unique molecular identifiers. In TCRdb, the 5' RACE reads were re-called with MiXCR into one record per CDR3 protein. In the table there are some 560,000 distinct CDR3 sequences, around 9.6% of which are singletons. The sample was also linked to a second study, of yellow fever vaccine responses in identical twins.

The receptor's source is a woman aged 18-29 years in good health. The source material was PBMCs. This chain joins TRBV5-1 and TRBJ2-7, with a tentative D call TRBD1 (6 bases). CDR3 DNA: TGCGCCAGCAGCTTGGGAGTTACAGGGAAGGTGGCTTCCGAGCAGTACTTC. This encodes CASSLGVTGKVASEQYF.